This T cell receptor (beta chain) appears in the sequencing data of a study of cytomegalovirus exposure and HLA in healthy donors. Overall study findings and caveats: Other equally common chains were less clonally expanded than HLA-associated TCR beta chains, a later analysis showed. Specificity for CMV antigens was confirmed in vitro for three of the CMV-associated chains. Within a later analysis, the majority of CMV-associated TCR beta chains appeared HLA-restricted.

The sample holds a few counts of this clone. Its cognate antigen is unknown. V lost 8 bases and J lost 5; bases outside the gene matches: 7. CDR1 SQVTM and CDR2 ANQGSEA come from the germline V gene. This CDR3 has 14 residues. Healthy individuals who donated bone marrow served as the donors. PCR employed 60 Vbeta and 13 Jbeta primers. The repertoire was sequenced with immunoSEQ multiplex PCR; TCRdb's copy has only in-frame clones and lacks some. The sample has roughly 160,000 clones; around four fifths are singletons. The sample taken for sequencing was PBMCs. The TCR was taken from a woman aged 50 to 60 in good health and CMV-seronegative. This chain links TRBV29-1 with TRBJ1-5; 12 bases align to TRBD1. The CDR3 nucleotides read TGCAGCAGTATGGGGACAGGGGGCTATCAGCCCCAGCATTTT. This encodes CSSMGTGGYQPQHF.